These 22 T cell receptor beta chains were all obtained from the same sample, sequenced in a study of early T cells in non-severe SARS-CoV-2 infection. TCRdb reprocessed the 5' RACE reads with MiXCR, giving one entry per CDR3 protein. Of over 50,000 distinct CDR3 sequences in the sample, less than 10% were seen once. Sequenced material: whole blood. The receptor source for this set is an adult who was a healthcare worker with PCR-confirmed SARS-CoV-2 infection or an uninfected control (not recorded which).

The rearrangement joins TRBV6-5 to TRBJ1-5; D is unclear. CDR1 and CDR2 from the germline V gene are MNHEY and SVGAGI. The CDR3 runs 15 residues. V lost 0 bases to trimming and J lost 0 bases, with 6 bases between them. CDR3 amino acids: CASSYSKHSNQPQHF. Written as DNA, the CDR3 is TGTGCCAGCAGTTACTCGAAACATAGCAATCAGCCCCAGCATTTT.

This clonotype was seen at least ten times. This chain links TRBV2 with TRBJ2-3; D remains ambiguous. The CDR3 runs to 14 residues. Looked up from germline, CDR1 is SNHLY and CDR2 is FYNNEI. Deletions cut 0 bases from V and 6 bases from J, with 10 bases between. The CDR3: CASSEAPRVDTQYF. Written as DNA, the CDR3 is TGTGCCAGCAGTGAAGCTCCCAGAGTGGATACGCAGTATTTT.

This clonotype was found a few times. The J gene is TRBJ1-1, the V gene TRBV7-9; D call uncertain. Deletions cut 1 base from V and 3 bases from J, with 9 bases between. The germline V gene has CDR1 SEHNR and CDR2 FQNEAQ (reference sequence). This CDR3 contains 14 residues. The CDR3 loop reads CASSLESADTEAFF. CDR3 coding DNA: TGTGCCAGCAGCTTAGAGTCGGCAGACACTGAAGCTTTCTTT.

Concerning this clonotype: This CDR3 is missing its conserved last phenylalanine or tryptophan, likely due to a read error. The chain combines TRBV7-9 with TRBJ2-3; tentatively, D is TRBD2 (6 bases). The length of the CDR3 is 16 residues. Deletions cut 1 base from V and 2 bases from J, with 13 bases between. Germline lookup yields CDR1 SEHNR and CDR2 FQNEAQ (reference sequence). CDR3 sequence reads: CASSLDGRTTTDTQYS. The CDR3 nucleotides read TGTGCCAGCAGCTTAGATGGTAGGACTACCACAGATACGCAGTATTCT.

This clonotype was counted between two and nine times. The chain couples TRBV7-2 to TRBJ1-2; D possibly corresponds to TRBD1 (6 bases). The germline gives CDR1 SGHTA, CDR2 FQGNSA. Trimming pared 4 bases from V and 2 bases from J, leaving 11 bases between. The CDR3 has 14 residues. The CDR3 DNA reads TGTGCCAGCAGCTCAACGACAGGAAACTATGGCTACACCTTC. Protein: CASSSTTGNYGYTF.

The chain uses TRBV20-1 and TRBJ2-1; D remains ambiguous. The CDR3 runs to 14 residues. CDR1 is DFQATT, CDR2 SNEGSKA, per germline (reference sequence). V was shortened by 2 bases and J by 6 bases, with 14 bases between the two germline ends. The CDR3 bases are TGCAGTGCTAGATGGTGGCGGAATTTCAATGAGCAGTTCTTC. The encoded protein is CSARWWRNFNEQFF.

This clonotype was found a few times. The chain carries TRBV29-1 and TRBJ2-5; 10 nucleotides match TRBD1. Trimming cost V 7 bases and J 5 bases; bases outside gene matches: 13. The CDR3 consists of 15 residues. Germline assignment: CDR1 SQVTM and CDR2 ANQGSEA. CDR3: CSATPRQGAGETQYF. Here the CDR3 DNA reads TGCAGCGCAACTCCGAGACAGGGGGCGGGGGAGACCCAGTACTTC.

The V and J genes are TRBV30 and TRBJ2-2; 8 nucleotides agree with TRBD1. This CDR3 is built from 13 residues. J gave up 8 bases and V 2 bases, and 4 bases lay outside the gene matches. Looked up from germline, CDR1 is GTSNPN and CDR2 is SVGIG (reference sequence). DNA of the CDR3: TGTGCCTGGAGTACTCAGGGGGCGGGGGAGCTGTTTTTT. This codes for CAWSTQGAGELFF.

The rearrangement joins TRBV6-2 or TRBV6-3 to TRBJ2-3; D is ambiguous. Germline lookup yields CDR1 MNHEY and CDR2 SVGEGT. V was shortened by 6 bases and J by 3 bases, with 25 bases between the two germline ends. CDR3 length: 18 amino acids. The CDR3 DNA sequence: TGTGCCAGCAGCCCCCGGCCCCTCACGATAGGATTAACAGATACGCAGTATTTT. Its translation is CASSPRPLTIGLTDTQYF.

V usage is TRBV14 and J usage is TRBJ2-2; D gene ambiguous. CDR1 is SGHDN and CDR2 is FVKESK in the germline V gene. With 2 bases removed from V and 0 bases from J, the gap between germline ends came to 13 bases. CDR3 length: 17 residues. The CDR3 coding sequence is TGTGCCAGCAGCCAACGGTTCCAAGCCGCGAACACCGGGGAGCTGTTTTTT. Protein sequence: CASSQRFQAANTGELFF.

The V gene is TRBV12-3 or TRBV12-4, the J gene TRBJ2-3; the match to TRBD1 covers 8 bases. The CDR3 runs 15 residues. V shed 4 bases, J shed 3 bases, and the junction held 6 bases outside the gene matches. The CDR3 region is CASSSSGGRTDTQYF. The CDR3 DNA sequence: TGTGCCAGCAGTTCCTCAGGGGGCAGGACAGATACGCAGTATTTT.

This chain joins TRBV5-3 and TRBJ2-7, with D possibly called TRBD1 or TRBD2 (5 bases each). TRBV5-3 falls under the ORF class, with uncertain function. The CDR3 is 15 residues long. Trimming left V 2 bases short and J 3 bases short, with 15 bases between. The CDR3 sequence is CARSFPPPGRYEQYV. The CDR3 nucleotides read TGTGCCAGAAGCTTTCCCCCCCCGGGACGCTACGAGCAGTACGTC.

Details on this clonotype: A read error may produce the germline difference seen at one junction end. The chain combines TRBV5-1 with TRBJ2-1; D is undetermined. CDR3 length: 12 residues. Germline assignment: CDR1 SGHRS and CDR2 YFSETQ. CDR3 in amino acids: CASSLGQYPASF. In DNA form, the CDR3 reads TGCGCCAGCAGCTTGGGTCAATACCCGGCAAGCTTC.

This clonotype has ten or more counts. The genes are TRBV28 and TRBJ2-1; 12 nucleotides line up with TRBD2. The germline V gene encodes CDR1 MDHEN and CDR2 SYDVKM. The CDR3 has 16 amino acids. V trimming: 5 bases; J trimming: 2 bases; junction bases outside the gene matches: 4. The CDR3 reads CASSPSSGGAYNEQFF. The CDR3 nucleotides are TGTGCCAGCAGTCCATCTAGCGGGGGGGCCTACAATGAGCAGTTCTTC.

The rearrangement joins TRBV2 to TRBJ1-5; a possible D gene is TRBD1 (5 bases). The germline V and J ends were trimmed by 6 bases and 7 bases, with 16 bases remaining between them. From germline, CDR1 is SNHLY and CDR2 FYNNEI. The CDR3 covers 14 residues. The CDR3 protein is CASREIVGAQPQHF. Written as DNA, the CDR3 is TGTGCCAGCAGGGAAATTGTAGGGGCCCAGCCCCAGCATTTT.

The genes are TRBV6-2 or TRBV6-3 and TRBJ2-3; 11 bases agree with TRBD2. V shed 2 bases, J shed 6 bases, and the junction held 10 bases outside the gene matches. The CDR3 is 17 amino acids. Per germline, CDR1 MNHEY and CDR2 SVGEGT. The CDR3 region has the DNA TGTGCCAGCAGTTACCCCCTAGCGGGAGGACCCTTGGATACGCAGTATTTT. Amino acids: CASSYPLAGGPLDTQYF.

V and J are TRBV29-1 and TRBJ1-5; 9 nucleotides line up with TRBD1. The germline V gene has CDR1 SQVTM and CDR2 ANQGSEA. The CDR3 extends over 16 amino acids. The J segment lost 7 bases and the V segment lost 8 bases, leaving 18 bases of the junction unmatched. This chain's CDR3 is CSPESSSGQGLQPQHF. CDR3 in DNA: TGCAGCCCTGAAAGCTCCTCGGGACAGGGTCTACAGCCCCAGCATTTT.

CDR3 bases: TGTGCCAGCAGTCATTCTCTTAAAGTACAAGAGACCCAGTACTTC. This codes for CASSHSLKVQETQYF. The V call is TRBV6-6, the J call TRBJ2-5; no clear D. Germline V gives CDR1 MNHNY, CDR2 SVGAGI (reference sequence). V lost 5 bases and J lost 2, with 15 bases in between. The CDR3 covers 15 residues.

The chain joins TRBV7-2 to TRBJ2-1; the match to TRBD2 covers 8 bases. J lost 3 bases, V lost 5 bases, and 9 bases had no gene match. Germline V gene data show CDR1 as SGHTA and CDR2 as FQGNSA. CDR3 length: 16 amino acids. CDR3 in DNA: TGTGCCAGCAGCCAGGGGCCAGCGGGAGACTACAATGAGCAGTTCTTC. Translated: CASSQGPAGDYNEQFF.

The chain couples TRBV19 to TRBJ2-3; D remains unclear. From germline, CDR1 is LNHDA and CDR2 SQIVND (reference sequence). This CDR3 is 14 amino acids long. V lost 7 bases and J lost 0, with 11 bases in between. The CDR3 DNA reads TGTGCCAGTACGCCAGGCGCCAGCACAGATACGCAGTATTTT. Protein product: CASTPGASTDTQYF.

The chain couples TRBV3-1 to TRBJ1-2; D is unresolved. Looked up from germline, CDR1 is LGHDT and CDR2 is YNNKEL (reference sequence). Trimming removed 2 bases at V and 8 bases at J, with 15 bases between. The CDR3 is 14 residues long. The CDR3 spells CASSQRPGAGGYTF. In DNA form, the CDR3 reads TGTGCCAGCAGCCAACGGCCAGGTGCTGGAGGCTACACCTTC.

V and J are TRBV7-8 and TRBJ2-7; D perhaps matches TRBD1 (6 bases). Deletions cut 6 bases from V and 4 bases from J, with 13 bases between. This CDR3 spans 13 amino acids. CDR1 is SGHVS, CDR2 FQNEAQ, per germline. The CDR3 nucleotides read TGTGCCAGCAGGGGGACACGCATTTACGAGCAGTACGTC. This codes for CASRGTRIYEQYV.